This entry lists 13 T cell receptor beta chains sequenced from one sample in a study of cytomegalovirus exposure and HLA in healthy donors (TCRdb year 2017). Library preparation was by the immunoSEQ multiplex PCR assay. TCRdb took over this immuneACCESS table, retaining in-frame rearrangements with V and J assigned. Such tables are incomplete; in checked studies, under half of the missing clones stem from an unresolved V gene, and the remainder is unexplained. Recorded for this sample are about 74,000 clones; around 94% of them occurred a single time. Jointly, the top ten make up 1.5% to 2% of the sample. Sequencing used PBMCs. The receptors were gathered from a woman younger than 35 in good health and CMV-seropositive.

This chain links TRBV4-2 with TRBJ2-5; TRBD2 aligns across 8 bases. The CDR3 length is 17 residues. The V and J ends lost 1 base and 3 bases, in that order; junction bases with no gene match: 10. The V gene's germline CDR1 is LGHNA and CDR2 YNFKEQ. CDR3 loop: CASSQGPATSEEETQYF. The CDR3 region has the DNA TGTGCCAGCAGCCAAGGCCCCGCGACTAGCGAGGAAGAGACCCAGTACTTC.

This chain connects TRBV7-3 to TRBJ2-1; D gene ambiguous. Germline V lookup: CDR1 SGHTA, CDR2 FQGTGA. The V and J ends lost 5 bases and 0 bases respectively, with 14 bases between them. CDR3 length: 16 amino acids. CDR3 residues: CASSPSLRSSYNEQFF. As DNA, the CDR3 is TGTGCCAGCAGCCCTTCCTTGCGGAGCTCCTACAATGAGCAGTTCTTC.

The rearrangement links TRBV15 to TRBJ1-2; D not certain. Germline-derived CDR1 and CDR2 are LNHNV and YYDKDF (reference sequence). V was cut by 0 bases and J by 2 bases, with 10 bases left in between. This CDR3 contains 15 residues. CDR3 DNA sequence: TGTGCCACCAGCAGAGATCTCCCGGGGAACTATGGCTACACCTTC. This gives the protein CATSRDLPGNYGYTF.

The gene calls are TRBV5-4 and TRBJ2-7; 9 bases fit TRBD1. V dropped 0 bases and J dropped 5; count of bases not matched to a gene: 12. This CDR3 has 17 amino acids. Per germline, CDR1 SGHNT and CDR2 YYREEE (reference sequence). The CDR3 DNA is TGTGCCAGCAGCTTGGACTTAGGGACAGGGAATTTCCACGAGCAGTACTTC. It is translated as CASSLDLGTGNFHEQYF. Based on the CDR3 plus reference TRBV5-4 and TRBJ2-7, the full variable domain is ETGVTQSPTHLIKTRGQQVTLRCSSQSGHNTVSWYQQALGQGPQFIFQYYREEENGRGNFPPRFSGLQFPNYSSELNVNALELDDSALYLCASSLDLGTGNFHEQYFGPGTRLTVT.

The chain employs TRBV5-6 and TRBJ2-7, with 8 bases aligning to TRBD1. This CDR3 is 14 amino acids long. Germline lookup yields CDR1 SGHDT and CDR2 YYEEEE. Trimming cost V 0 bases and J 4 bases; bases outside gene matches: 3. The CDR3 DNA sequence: TGTGCCAGCAGCTTGGGACAGGGGCGTTACGAGCAGTACTTC. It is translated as CASSLGQGRYEQYF.

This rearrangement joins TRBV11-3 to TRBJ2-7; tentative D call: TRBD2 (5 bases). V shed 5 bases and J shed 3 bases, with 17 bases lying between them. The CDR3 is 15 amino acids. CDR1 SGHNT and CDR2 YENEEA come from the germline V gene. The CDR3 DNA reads TGTGCCAGCAGCCCTTCTGGCGGGCAGATCTACGAGCAGTACTTC. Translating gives CASSPSGGQIYEQYF.

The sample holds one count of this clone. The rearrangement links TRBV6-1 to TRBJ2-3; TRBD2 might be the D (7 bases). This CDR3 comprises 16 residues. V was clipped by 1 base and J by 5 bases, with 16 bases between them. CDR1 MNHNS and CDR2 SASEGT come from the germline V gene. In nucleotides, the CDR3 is TGTGCCAGCAGTGAAGTAGGGGGGGGGCCGGAAGATACGCAGTATTTT. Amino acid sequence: CASSEVGGGPEDTQYF.

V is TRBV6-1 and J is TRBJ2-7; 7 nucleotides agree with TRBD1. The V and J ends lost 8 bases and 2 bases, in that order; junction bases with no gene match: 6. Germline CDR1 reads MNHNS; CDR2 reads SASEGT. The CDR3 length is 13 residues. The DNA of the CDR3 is TGTGCCAGCCGAGGACAGGCAACCTACGAGCAGTACTTC. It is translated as CASRGQATYEQYF.

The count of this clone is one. In DNA, the CDR3 is TGTGCCAGTAGTATCCGGACTAGCGGGGCCTACAATGAGCAGTTCTTC. Residues: CASSIRTSGAYNEQFF. J is TRBJ2-1 and V is TRBV19, with 12 positions matching TRBD2. This CDR3 comprises 16 residues. The V gene's germline CDR1 is LNHDA and CDR2 SQIVND (reference sequence). V lost 3 bases to trimming and J lost 2 bases; unmatched junction nucleotides: 2.

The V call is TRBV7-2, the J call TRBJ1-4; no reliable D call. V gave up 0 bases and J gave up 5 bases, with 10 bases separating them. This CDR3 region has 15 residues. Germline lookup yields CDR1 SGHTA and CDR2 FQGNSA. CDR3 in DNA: TGTGCCAGCAGCTTAGCGAGCGGTGCCAATGAAAAACTGTTTTTT. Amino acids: CASSLASGANEKLFF.

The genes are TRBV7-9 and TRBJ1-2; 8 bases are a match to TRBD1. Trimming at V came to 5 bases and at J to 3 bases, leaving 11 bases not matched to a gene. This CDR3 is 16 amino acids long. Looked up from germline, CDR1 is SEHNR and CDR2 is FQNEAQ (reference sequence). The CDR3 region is CASSPRAGGADYGYTF. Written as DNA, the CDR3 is TGTGCCAGCAGCCCCAGGGCAGGGGGCGCGGACTATGGCTACACCTTC.

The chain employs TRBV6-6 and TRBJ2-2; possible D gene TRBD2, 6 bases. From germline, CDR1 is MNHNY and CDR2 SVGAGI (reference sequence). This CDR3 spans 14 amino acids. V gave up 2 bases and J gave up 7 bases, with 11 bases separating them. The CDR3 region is CASSYLGRHGELFF. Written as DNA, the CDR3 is TGTGCCAGCAGTTACCTCGGGAGACACGGGGAGCTGTTTTTT.

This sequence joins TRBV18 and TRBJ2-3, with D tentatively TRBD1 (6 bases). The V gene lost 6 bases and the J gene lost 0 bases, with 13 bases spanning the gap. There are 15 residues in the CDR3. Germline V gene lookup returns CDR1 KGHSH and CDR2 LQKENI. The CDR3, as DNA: TGTGCCAGCTCTACCAATACAGGGAGCACAGATACGCAGTATTTT. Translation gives CASSTNTGSTDTQYF.